This is a list of T cell receptor beta chains from one sample in a study of shared T cell receptors in the human thymus. Sequenced by immunoSEQ multiplex PCR; TCRdb stores in-frame clones only, minus some. The top ten clones hold 0.0095% to 0.012% of a sample with hundreds of thousands of clones, 85% to 90% of them seen once. These data were also filed under a second study, of human thymus T cells.

Sequencing used thymocytes. The receptors come from a boy younger than two with a congenital heart defect. Both conserved end residues are part of each CDR3. A D gene is named only where the DNA matches it firmly.

J gene: TRBJ2-1; V gene: TRBV15; D gene: TRBD2; CDR3 protein: CATSRDLRPAGGEGAYNEQFF; CDR3 DNA: TGTGCCACCAGCAGAGATCTAAGGCCAGCGGGAGGAGAAGGGGCCTACAATGAGCAGTTCTTC
J gene: TRBJ2-7; V gene: TRBV28; D gene: .; CDR3 protein: CASSLRRRYTEQYF; CDR3 DNA: TGTGCCAGCAGTTTACGTAGGAGGTACACCGAGCAGTACTTC
J gene: TRBJ2-7; V gene: TRBV4-3; D gene: .; CDR3 protein: CASSQDSTSPPYEQYF; CDR3 DNA: TGCGCCAGCAGCCAGGACTCTACTAGTCCTCCTTACGAGCAGTACTTC
J gene: TRBJ2-2; V gene: TRBV2; D gene: TRBD2; CDR3 protein: CASSKTGLAGTNTGELFF; CDR3 DNA: TGTGCCAGCAGCAAGACAGGACTAGCGGGGACGAACACCGGGGAGCTGTTTTTT
J gene: TRBJ1-1; V gene: TRBV7-9; D gene: TRBD1; CDR3 protein: CASSCRTGKVNTEAFF; CDR3 DNA: TGTGCCAGCAGCTGCCGGACAGGGAAGGTGAACACTGAAGCTTTCTTT
J gene: TRBJ2-6; V gene: TRBV7-9; D gene: .; CDR3 protein: CASSSKRFSGANVLTF; CDR3 DNA: TGTGCCAGCAGCTCCAAGCGTTTCTCTGGGGCCAACGTCCTGACTTTC
J gene: TRBJ1-5; V gene: TRBV6-1; D gene: TRBD1; CDR3 protein: CASSDGDRGSNQPQHF; CDR3 DNA: TGTGCCAGCAGTGATGGGGACAGGGGAAGCAATCAGCCCCAGCATTTT
J gene: TRBJ2-1; V gene: TRBV2; D gene: TRBD2; CDR3 protein: CATRRSSGMGSYNEQFF; CDR3 DNA: TGTGCCACCAGGCGGTCTAGCGGGATGGGGTCCTACAATGAGCAGTTCTTC
J gene: TRBJ2-7; V gene: TRBV6-5; D gene: TRBD1; CDR3 protein: CASSYPGQPIYEQYF; CDR3 DNA: TGTGCCAGCAGTTACCCGGGACAGCCCATATACGAGCAGTACTTC
J gene: TRBJ2-7; V gene: TRBV7-6; D gene: TRBD2; CDR3 protein: CASSPGTRQYEQYF; CDR3 DNA: TGTGCCAGCAGCCCGGGGACTAGACAATACGAGCAGTACTTC
J gene: TRBJ2-7; V gene: TRBV19; D gene: .; CDR3 protein: CASSIRSWAGPIFQYF; CDR3 DNA: TGTGCCAGTAGTATTCGTTCTTGGGCAGGGCCAATCTTTCAGTACTTC